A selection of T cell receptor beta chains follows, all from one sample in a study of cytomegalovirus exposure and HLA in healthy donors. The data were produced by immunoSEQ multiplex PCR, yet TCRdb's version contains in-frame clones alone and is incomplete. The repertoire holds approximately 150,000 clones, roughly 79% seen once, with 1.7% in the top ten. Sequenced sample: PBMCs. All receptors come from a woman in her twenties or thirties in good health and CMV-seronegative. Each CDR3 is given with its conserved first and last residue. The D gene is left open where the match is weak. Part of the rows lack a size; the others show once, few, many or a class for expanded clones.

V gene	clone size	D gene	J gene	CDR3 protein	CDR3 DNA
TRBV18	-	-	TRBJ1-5	CASSPDGGQPQHF	TGTGCCAGCTCACCAGACGGGGGACAGCCCCAGCATTTT
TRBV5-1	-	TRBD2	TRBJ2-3	CASSLDLGGTDTQYF	TGCGCCAGCAGCTTGGATCTGGGGGGGACAGATACGCAGTATTTT
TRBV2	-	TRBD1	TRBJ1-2	CAGTGTGYGYTF	TGTGCCGGAACCGGGACAGGCTATGGCTACACCTTC
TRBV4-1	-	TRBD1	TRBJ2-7	CASSQRTGGVEQYF	TGCGCCAGCAGCCAAAGGACAGGGGGCGTCGAGCAGTACTTC
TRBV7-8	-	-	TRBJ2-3	CASSLATGTDTQYF	TGTGCCAGCAGCTTAGCGACAGGTACAGATACGCAGTATTTT
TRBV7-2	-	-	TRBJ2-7	CASSRPGFSYEQYF	TGTGCCAGCAGCCGACCAGGGTTCTCCTACGAGCAGTACTTC
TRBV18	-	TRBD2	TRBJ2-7	CASSPRGVSSYEQYF	TGTGCCAGCTCACCCCGGGGGGTGAGCTCCTACGAGCAGTACTTC
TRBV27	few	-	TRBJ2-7	CASSLRGGEQYF	TGTGCCAGCAGTTTAAGGGGGGGCGAGCAGTACTTC
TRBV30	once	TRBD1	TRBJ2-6	CAWSGTGAKSGANVLTF	TGTGCCTGGAGCGGGACAGGGGCTAAAAGTGGGGCCAACGTCCTGACTTTC
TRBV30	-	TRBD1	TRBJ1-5	CAWAPKGQGGNQPQHF	TGTGCCTGGGCTCCAAAGGGACAGGGTGGCAATCAGCCCCAGCATTTT
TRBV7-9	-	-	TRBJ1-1	CASSWGGADTEAFF	TGTGCCAGCAGTTGGGGGGGGGCGGACACTGAAGCTTTCTTT
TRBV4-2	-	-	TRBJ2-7	CASSQEMGTSYEQYF	TGTGCCAGCAGCCAAGAAATGGGGACATCCTACGAGCAGTACTTC
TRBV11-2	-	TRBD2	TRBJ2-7	CASSLRRGSHYEQYF	TGTGCCAGCAGCTTGAGGCGGGGGAGCCACTACGAGCAGTACTTC
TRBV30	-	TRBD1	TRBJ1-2	CAWGDRFYGYTF	TGTGCCTGGGGGGACAGGTTCTATGGCTACACCTTC
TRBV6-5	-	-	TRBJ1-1	CASSYGDSRNTEAFF	TGTGCCAGCAGTTACGGTGACAGTCGGAACACTGAAGCTTTCTTT